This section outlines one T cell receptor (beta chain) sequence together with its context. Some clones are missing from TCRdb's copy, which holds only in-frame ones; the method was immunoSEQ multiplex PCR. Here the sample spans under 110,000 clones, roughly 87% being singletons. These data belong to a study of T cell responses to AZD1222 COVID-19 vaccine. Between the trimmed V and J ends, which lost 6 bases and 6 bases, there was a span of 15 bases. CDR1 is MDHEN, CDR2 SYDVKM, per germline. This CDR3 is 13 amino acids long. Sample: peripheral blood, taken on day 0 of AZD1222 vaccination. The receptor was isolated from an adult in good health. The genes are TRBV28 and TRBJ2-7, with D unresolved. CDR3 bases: TGTGCCAGCAGGGGTGTGGTGGAGAGCGAGCAGTACTTC. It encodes CASRGVVESEQYF.